This T cell receptor (beta chain) was recovered during a study of cytomegalovirus exposure and HLA in healthy donors. Background on the study: The 120 validation repertoires, a later analysis reported, used the same platform as the 666 first-cohort repertoires. Study outcomes and limitations: The authors confirmed in vitro that three CMV-associated chains were specific for CMV antigens.

Note on this clone: Its specificity is not known.

Looked up from germline, CDR1 is SGHRS and CDR2 is YFSETQ. J lost 3 bases, V lost 0 bases, and 20 bases had no gene match. The CDR3 has 20 residues. Assay: immunoSEQ multiplex PCR; the TCRdb copy retains only in-frame clones and omits some. This table holds around 62,000 clones, approximately 90% found once. Donors came from a validation cohort of 95 to 150 subjects, distinct from the first 666-subject cohort. The TCR was taken from a woman younger than 30 in good health and CMV-seronegative. The rearrangement uses TRBV5-1 and TRBJ1-2, with TRBD1 matching over 7 bases. Sequencing was done on a sample of PBMCs. This CDR3 is CASSLVVAGGGYEDYYGYTF. The CDR3 DNA sequence: TGCGCCAGCAGCTTGGTGGTAGCAGGGGGTGGATACGAGGATTACTATGGCTACACCTTC.